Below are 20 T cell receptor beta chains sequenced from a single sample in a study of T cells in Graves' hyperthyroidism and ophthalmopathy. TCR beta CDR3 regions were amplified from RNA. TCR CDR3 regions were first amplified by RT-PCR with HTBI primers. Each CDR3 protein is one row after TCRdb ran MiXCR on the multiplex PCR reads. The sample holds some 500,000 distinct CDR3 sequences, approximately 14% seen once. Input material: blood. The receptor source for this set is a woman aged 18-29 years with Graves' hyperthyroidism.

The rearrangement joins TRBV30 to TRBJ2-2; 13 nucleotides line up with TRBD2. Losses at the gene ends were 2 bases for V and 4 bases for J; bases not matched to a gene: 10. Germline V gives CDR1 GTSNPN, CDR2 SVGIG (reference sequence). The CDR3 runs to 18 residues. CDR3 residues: CAWSTGLAGDGTTGELFF. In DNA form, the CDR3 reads TGTGCCTGGAGTACCGGACTAGCGGGAGATGGGACCACCGGGGAGCTGTTTTTT.

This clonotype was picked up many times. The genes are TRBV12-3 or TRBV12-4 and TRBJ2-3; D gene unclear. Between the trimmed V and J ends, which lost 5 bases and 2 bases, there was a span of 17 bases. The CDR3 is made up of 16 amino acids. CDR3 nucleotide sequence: TGTGCCAGCAGTCCTCGTGGGCTCCCCTACACAGATACGCAGTATTTT. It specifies CASSPRGLPYTDTQYF.

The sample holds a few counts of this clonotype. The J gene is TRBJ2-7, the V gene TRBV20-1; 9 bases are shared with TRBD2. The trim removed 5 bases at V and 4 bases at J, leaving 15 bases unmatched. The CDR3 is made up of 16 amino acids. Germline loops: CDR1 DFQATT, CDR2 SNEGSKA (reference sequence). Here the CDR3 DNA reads TGCAGTGCTCCTCCCCGGGGCGGGACTAGCCTATACGAGCAGTACTTC. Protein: CSAPPRGGTSLYEQYF.

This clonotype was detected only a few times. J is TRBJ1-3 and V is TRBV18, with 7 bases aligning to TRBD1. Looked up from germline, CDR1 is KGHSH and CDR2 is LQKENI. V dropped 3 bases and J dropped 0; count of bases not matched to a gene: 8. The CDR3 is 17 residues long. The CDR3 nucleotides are TGTGCCAGCTCACCGAATCCGACAGGGATCTCTGGAAACACCATATATTTT. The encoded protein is CASSPNPTGISGNTIYF.

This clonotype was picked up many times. This chain's CDR3 is CASSFGGRAHEQYV. The CDR3 nucleotides read TGTGCCAGCAGTTTCGGCGGGAGGGCCCACGAGCAGTACGTC. J is TRBJ2-7 and V is TRBV12-3 or TRBV12-4; 9 positions agree with TRBD2. V shed 3 bases and J 5 bases; nucleotides not matched to a gene: 5. This CDR3 has 14 amino acids.

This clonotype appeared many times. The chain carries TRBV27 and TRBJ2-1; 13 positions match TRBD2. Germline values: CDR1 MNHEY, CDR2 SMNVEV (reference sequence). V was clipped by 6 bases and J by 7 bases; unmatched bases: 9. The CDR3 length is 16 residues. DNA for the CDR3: TGTGCCAGCAGAACCGGGACTAGCGGGACCCGGAATGAGCAGTTCTTC. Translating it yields CASRTGTSGTRNEQFF.

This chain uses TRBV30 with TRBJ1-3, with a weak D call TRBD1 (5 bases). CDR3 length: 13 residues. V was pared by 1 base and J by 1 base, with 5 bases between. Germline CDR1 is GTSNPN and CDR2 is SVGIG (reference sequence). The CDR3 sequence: CAWSEGSGNTIYF. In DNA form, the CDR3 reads TGTGCCTGGAGTGAGGGGTCTGGAAACACCATATATTTT.

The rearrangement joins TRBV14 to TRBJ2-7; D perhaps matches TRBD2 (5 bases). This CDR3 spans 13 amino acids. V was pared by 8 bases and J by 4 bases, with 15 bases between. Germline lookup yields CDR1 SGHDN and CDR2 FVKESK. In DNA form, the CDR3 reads TGTGCCAGCCAGAGGACTCAACGGTACGAGCAGTACTTC. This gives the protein CASQRTQRYEQYF.

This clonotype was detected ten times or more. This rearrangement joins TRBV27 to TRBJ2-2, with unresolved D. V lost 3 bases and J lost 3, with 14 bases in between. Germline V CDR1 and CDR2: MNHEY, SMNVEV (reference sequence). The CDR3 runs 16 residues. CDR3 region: CASSFKWFGHTGELFF. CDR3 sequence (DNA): TGTGCCAGCAGTTTTAAGTGGTTTGGACACACCGGGGAGCTGTTTTTT.

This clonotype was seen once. The CDR3 nucleotides are TGTGCCAGTACTCGGCTCCCCATGAACACTGAAGCTTTCTTT. This gives the protein CASTRLPMNTEAFF. V is TRBV19 and J is TRBJ1-1; D gene ambiguous. Per the germline V gene, CDR1 is LNHDA and CDR2 is SQIVND (reference sequence). CDR3 length: 14 amino acids. V dropped 7 bases and J dropped 0 bases, with 12 bases sitting between them. The full variable domain, with the rest looked up from reference TRBV19 and TRBJ1-1, is DGGITQSPKYLFRKEGQNVTLSCEQNLNHDAMYWYRQDPGQGLRLIYYSQIVNDFQKGDIAEGYSVSREKKESFPLTVTSAQKNPTAFYLCASTRLPMNTEAFFGQGTRLTVV.

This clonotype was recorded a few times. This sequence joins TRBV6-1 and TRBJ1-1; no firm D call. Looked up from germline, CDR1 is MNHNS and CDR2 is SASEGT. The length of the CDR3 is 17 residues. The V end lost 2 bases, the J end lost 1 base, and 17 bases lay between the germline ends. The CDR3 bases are TGTGCCAGCAGTGAACGGAGGCACTCACGGGCGAACACTGAAGCTTTCTTT. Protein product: CASSERRHSRANTEAFF.

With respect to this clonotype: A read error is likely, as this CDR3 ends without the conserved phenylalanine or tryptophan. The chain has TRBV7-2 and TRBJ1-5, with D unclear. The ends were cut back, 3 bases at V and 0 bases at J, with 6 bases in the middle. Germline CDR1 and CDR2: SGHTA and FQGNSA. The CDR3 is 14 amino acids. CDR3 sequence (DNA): TGTGCCAGCAGCTTGAGTCCTAGCAATCAGCCCCAGCATTCT. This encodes CASSLSPSNQPQHS.

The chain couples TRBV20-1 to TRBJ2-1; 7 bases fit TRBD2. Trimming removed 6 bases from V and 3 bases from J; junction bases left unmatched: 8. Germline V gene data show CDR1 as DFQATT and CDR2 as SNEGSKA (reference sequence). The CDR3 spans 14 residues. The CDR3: CSASSGPHYNEQFF. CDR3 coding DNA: TGCAGTGCCAGTAGCGGGCCACACTACAATGAGCAGTTCTTC.

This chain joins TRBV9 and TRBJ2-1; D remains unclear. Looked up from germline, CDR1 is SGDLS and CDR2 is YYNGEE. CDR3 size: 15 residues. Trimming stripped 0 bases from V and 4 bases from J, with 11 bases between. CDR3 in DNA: TGTGCCAGCAGCGTAGAGTGGAGCCCGTACAATGAGCAGTTCTTC. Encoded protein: CASSVEWSPYNEQFF. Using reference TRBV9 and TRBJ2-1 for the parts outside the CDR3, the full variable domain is DSGVTQTPKHLITATGQRVTLRCSPRSGDLSVYWYQQSLDQGLQFLIQYYNGEERAKGNILERFSAQQFPDLHSELNLSSLELGDSALYFCASSVEWSPYNEQFFGPGTRLTVL.

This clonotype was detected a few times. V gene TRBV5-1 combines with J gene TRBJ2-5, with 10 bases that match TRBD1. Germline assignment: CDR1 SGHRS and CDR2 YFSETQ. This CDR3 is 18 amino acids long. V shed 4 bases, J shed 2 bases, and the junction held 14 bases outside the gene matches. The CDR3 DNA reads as TGCGCCAGCAGCAGGGGACAGGGGCTAGAGATCAATCAAGAGACCCAGTACTTC. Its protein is CASSRGQGLEINQETQYF.

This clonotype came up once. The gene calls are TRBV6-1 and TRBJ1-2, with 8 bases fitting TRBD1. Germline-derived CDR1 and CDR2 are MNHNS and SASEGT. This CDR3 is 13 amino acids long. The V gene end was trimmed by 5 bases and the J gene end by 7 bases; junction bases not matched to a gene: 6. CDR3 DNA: TGTGCCAGCAGTCCAAGACAGGGGCTTGGCTACACCTTC. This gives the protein CASSPRQGLGYTF.

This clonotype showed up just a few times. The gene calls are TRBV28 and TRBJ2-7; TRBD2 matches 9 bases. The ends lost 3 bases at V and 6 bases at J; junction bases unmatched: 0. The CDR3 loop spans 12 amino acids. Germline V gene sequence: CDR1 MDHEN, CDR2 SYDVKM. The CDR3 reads CASSFSGGEQYF. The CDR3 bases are TGTGCCAGCAGTTTTAGCGGGGGCGAGCAGTACTTC.

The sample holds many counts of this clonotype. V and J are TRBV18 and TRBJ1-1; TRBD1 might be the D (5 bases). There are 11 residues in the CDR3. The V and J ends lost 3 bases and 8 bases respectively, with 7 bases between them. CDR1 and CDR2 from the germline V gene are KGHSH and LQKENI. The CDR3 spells CASSPQGEAFF. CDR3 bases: TGTGCCAGCTCACCGCAGGGAGAAGCTTTCTTT.

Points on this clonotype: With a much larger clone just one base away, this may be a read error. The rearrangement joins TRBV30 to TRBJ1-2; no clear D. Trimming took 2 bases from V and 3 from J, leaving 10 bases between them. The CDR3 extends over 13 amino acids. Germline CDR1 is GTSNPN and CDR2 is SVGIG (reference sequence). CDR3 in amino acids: CAWSISSDYGYTF. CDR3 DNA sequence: TGTGCCTGGAGTATTTCATCCGACTATGGCTACACCTTC.

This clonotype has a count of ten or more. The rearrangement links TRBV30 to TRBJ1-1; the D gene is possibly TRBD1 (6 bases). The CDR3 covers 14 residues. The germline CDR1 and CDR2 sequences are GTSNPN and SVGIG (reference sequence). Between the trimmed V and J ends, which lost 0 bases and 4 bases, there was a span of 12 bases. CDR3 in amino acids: CAWSVQRGGTEAFF. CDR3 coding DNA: TGTGCCTGGAGTGTACAAAGGGGGGGCACTGAAGCTTTCTTT.